What follows is one T cell receptor (beta chain) and its context. Gene names denote mouse genes. The read gets to within 1 residue of the CDR3 end, and the germline J gene fills in the rest. The data are from a study of tissue T cells after allogeneic stem cell transplantation. Specified time point: mouse harvest day 7 after allogeneic transplant. Mouse grafts combined 10^7 T-cell-depleted bone marrow cells with 10^6 splenic CD5+ T cells. This CDR3 is 12 amino acids long. Trimming at V came to 6 bases and at J to 7 bases, leaving 2 bases not matched to a gene. Germline CDR1 and CDR2: NNHDY and SYVADS. Using immunoSEQ multiplex PCR, the repertoire was profiled, and TCRdb retains in-frame clones only, with some absent. Of some 4,200 clones in the sample, roughly three fifths were seen once.

The TCR was taken from a female BALB/c mouse given C57BL/6 T cells with graft-versus-host disease after an allogeneic hematopoietic cell transplant. Material for sequencing was spleen. V gene TRBV13-3 combines with J gene TRBJ1-4; the match to TRBD1 covers 8 bases. Incomplete CDR3 DNA: TGTGCCAGCACAGACAGGGGCGAAAGATTATTT. Its translation: CASTDRGERLF. The full CDR3 reads CASTDRGERLFF.